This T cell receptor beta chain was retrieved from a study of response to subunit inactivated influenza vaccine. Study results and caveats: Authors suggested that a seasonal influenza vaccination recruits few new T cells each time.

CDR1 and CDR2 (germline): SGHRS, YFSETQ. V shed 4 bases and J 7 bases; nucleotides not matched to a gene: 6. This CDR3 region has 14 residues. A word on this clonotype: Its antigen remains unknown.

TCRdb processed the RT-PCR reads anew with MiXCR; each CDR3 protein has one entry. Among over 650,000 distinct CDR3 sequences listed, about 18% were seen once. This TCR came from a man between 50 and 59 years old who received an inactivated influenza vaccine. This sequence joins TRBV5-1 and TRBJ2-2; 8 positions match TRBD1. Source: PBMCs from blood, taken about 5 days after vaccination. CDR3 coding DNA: TGCGCCAGCAGCGTCGACAGGGGCAACGGGGAGCTGTTTTTT. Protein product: CASSVDRGNGELFF.